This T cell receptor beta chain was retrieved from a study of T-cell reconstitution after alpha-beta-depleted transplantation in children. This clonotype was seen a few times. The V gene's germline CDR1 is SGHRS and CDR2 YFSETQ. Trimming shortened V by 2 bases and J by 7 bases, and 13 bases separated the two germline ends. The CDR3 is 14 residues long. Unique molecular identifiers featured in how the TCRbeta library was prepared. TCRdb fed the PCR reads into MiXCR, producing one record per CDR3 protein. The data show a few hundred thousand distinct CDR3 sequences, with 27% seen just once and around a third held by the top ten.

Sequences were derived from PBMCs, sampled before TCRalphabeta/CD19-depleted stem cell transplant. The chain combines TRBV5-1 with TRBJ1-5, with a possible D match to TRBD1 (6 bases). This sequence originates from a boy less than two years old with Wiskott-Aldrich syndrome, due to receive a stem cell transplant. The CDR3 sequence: CASSFYGGGQPQHF. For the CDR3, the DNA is TGCGCCAGCAGCTTTTACGGGGGCGGGCAGCCCCAGCATTTT.